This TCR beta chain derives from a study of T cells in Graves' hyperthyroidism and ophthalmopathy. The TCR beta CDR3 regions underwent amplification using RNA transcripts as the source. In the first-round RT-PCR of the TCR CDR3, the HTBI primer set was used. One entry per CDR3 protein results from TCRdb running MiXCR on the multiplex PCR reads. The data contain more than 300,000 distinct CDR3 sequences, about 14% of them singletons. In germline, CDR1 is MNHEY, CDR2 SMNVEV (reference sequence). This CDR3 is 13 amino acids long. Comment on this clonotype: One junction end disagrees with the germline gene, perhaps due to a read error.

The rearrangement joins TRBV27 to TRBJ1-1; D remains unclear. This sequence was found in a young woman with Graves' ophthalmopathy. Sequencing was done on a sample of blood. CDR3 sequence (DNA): TGTGCCAGCAGTTTAAAGTTGAACACTGAAGCTTCCTTT. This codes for CASSLKLNTEASF.